These T cell receptor beta chains were read from a single sample in a study of blood T cell repertoires in COVID-19. The assay was immunoSEQ multiplex PCR, and TCRdb's table has in-frame clones only and misses some. The sample comprises tens of thousands of clones, under 90% of which are singletons, and 5.5% to 7.5% rests with the top ten. The sequencing input was peripheral blood. These receptors were taken from a human donor in a cohort sampled during active COVID-19. Both conserved end residues are part of each CDR3. The order of the fields is D gene, J gene, clone size, V gene, CDR3 protein, CDR3 DNA. A D gene is named only where the DNA matches it firmly. Some rows mark clone size as missing; the rest say once, few, many or name a class of expanded clone.

>TRBD1|TRBJ2-7|medium-sized|TRBV6-5
CASSFGQGWQYEQYF
TGTGCCAGCAGTTTCGGACAGGGTTGGCAGTACGAGCAGTACTTC
>-|TRBJ2-7|few|TRBV18
CASSRQGNDEQYF
TGTGCCAGCTCACGGCAGGGGAACGACGAGCAGTACTTC
>TRBD2|TRBJ2-7|-|TRBV5-1
CASSPGTSGTSYEQYF
TGCGCCAGCAGCCCGGGGACTAGCGGTACCTCCTACGAGCAGTACTTC
>-|TRBJ2-3|-|TRBV12-3/TRBV12-4
CASSLAGTDTQYF
TGTGCCAGCAGTTTGGCAGGCACAGATACGCAGTATTTT
>TRBD1|TRBJ1-4|-|TRBV5-1
CASSLIGQGSEKLFF
TGCGCCAGCAGCTTGATAGGACAGGGAAGTGAAAAACTGTTTTTT
>TRBD1|TRBJ2-2|once|TRBV7-2
CASSEQGQANTGELFF
TGTGCCAGCAGCGAACAGGGACAGGCGAACACCGGGGAGCTGTTTTTT
>-|TRBJ1-1|-|TRBV24-1
CATSNRENTEAFF
TGTGCCACCAGCAACAGGGAGAACACTGAAGCTTTCTTT
>TRBD1|TRBJ1-1|-|TRBV3-1/TRBV3-2
CASSQGSGGHTEAFF
TGTGCCAGCAGCCAAGGTTCAGGGGGTCACACTGAAGCTTTCTTT
>-|TRBJ1-1|-|TRBV9
CASSVETAMNTEAFF
TGTGCCAGCAGCGTAGAGACAGCCATGAACACTGAAGCTTTCTTT
>TRBD1|TRBJ2-5|-|TRBV5-4
CASSGRQGGETQYF
TGTGCCAGCAGCGGCCGACAGGGGGGAGAGACCCAGTACTTC
>-|TRBJ2-3|-|TRBV7-2
CASSFVTDTQYF
TGTGCCAGCAGCTTCGTGACAGATACGCAGTATTTT
>TRBD2|TRBJ2-3|once|TRBV11-1
CASSLRLAGSTDTQYF
TGTGCCAGCAGCCTACGACTAGCGGGGAGCACAGATACGCAGTATTTT
>-|TRBJ2-7|-|TRBV12-3/TRBV12-4
CASSSAYEQYF
TGTGCCAGCAGTTCGGCCTACGAGCAGTACTTC
>-|TRBJ1-2|once|TRBV25-1
CASSHSGVIYGYTF
TGTGCCAGCAGTCATTCCGGGGTCATCTATGGCTACACCTTC
>TRBD2|TRBJ2-2|-|TRBV19
CASSSGPAGGRSTGELFF
TGTGCCAGTAGTAGTGGACCAGCGGGAGGACGTAGCACCGGGGAGCTGTTTTTT
>TRBD2|TRBJ2-1|-|TRBV11-2
CASSLGLLYNEQFF
TGTGCCAGCAGCTTGGGACTACTATACAATGAGCAGTTCTTC
>-|TRBJ1-2|once|TRBV5-8
CASSLGGFNYGYTF
TGTGCCAGCAGCTTGGGAGGTTTTAACTATGGCTACACCTTC
>-|TRBJ1-1|-|TRBV19
CASSLGQPGYTEAFF
TGTGCCAGTAGTTTGGGACAACCAGGATACACTGAAGCTTTCTTT
>-|TRBJ2-3|-|TRBV3-1/TRBV3-2
CASSPLMDTQYF
TGTGCCAGCAGCCCCCTAATGGATACGCAGTATTTT
>TRBD2|TRBJ2-7|-|TRBV6-5
CASSYWTSGSYEQYF
TGTGCCAGCAGTTACTGGACTAGCGGGTCGTACGAGCAGTACTTC
>-|TRBJ2-3|once|TRBV27
CASSLRDTQYF
TGTGCCAGCAGCCTGCGGGATACGCAGTATTTT
>-|TRBJ2-7|-|TRBV11-3
CASSLGGNEQYF
TGTGCCAGCAGCTTAGGTGGCAACGAGCAGTACTTC
>-|TRBJ2-4|-|TRBV11-2
CASSLSGWGSHIQYF
TGTGCCAGCAGCTTATCAGGGTGGGGTTCACACATTCAGTACTTC